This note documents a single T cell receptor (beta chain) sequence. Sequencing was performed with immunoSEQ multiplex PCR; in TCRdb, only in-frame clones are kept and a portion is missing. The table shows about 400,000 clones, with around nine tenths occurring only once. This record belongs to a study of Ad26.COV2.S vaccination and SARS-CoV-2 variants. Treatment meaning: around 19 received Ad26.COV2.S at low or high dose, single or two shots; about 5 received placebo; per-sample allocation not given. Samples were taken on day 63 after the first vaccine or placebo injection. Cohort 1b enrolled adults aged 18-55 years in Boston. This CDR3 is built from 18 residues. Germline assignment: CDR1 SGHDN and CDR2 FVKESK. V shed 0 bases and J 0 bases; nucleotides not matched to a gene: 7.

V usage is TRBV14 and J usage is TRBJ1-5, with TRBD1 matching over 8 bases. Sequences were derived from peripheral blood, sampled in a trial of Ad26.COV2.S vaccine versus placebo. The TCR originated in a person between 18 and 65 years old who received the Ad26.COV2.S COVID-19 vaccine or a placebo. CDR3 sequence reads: CASSQDMAGGYSNQPQHF. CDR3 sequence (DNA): TGTGCCAGCAGCCAAGATATGGCAGGGGGCTATAGCAATCAGCCCCAGCATTTT.